This entry describes one T cell receptor (beta chain). The sample is drawn from a study of blood T cell repertoires in COVID-19. Data came from immunoSEQ multiplex PCR; TCRdb stores just in-frame clones and leaves some out. The table records about 110,000 clones, 60% to 85% of them present only once. Losses at the gene ends were 0 bases for V and 5 bases for J; bases not matched to a gene: 4. The CDR3 covers 15 residues. Germline V gives CDR1 SGHRS, CDR2 YFSETQ. The chain employs TRBV5-1 and TRBJ2-5, with TRBD2 matching over 10 bases. The specimen was peripheral blood. The receptor was derived from a man older than 75 with COVID-19, enrolled during active disease. Here the CDR3 DNA reads TGCGCCAGCAGCTTGGAGACTAGCGGGTTGGAGACCCAGTACTTC. Translation gives CASSLETSGLETQYF.